The text below deals with one T cell receptor beta chain. A J-beta primer mix and a sample-barcoded 5' primer were used in a second PCR of roughly 7 to 12 cycles. From the 5' RACE reads, TCRdb called clonotypes with MiXCR, one entry per CDR3 protein. The repertoire consists of roughly 790,000 distinct CDR3 sequences, with around 46% occurring once and the leading ten covering about 20%. These data come from a study of blood T cells in healthy people across ages. The CDR3 is 14 amino acids. From germline, CDR1 is MNHEY and CDR2 SMNVEV (reference sequence). After removal of 4 bases from V and 9 bases from J, the junction contained 8 bases not matched to a gene.

Specimen: blood. The source is a woman aged 60-75 years in good health. This chain links TRBV27 with TRBJ2-1; 8 nucleotides line up with TRBD2. The CDR3 DNA is TGTGCCAGCAGTTCATTCGCGGGGGGAGCTGAGCAGTTCTTC. It encodes CASSSFAGGAEQFF.